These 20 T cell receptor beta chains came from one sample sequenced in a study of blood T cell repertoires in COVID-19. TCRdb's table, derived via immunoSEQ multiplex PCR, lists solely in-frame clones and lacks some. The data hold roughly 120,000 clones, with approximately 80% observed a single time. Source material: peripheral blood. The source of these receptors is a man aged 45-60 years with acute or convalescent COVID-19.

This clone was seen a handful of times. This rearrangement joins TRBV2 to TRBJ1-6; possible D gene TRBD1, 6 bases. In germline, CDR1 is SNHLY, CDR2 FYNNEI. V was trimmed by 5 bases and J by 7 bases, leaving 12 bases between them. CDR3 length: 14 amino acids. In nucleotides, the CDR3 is TGTGCCAGCAGTTTCGACAGGTCAAATTCACCCCTCCACTTT. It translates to CASSFDRSNSPLHF.

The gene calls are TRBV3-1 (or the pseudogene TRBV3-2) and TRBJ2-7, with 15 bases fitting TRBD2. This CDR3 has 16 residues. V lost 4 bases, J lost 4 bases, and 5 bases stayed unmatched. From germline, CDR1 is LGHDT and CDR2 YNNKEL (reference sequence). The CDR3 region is CASSLGLAGGGYEQYF. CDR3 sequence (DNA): TGTGCCAGCAGCCTGGGACTAGCGGGAGGAGGGTACGAGCAGTACTTC.

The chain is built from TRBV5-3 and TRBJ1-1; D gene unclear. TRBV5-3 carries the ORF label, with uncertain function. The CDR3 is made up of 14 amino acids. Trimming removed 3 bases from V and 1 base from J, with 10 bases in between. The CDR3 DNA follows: TGTGCCAGAAGCTCCCAGGCGGGGAACACTGAAGCTTTCTTT. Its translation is CARSSQAGNTEAFF.

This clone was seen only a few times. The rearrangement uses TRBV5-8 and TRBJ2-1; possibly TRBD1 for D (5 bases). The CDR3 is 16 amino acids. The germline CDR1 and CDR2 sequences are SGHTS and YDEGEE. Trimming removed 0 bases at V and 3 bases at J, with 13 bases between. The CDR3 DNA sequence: TGTGCCAGCAGCTTGGCCTCCAGGGCCGGCTACAATGAGCAGTTCTTC. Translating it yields CASSLASRAGYNEQFF.

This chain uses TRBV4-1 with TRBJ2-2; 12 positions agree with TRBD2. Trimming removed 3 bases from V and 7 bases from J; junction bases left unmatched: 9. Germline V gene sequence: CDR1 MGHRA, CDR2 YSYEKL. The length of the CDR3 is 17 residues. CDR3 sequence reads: CASSQSTSGRFDGELFF. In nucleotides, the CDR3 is TGCGCCAGCAGCCAGTCTACTAGCGGGAGGTTTGACGGGGAGCTGTTTTTT.

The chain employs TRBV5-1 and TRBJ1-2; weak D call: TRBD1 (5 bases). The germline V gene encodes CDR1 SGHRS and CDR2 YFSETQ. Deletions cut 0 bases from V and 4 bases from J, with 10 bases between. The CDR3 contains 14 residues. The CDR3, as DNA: TGCGCCAGCAGCTTGGCAGGGTTTTCCTATGGCTACACCTTC. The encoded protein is CASSLAGFSYGYTF.

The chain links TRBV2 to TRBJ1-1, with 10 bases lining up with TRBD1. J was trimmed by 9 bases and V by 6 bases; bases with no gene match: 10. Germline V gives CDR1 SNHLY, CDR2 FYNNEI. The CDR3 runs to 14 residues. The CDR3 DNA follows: TGTGCCAGCAGGCCGGGACAGGGGTCCCCGAAAGCTTTCTTT. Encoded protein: CASRPGQGSPKAFF.

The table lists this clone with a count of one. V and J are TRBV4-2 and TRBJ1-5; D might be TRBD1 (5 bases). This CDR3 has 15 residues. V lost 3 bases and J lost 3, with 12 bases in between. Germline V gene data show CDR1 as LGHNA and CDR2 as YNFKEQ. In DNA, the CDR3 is TGTGCCAGCAGCCACTCAGGGAAGAACAATCAGCCCCAGCATTTT. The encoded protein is CASSHSGKNNQPQHF.

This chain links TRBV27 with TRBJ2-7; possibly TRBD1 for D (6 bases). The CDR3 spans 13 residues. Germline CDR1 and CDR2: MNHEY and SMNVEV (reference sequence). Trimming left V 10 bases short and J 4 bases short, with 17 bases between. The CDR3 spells CATGVGETYEQYF. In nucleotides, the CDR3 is TGTGCCACAGGGGTGGGGGAGACATACGAGCAGTACTTC.

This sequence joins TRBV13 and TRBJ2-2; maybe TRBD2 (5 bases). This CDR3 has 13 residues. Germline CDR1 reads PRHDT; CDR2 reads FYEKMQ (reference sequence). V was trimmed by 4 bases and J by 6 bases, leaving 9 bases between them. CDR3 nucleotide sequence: TGTGCCAGCAGCTACAAACTAGCCGGGGAGCTGTTTTTT. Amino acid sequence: CASSYKLAGELFF.

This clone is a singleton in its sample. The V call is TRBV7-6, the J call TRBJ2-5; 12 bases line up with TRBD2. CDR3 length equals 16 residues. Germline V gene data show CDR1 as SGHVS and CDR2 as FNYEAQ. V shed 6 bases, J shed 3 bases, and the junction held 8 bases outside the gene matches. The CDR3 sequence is CASSLYRLAGEETQYF. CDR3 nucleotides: TGTGCCAGCAGTCTATACCGACTAGCGGGGGAAGAGACCCAGTACTTC.

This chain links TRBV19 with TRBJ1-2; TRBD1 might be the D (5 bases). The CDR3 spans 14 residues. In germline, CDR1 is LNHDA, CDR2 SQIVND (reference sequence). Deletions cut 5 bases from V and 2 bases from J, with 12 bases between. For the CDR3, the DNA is TGTGCCAGTAGTCCTTTGACAGACAACTATGGCTACACCTTC. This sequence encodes CASSPLTDNYGYTF.

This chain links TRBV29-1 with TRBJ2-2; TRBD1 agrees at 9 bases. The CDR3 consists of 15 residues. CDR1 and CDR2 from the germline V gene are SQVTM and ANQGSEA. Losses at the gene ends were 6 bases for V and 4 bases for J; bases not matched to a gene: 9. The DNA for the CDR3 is TGCAGCGTCCGGACCGGGACAGGGAGCACCGGGGAGCTGTTTTTT. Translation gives CSVRTGTGSTGELFF.

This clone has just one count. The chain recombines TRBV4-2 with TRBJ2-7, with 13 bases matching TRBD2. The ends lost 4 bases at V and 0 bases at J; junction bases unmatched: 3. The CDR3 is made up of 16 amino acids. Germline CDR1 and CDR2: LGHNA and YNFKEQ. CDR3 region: CASSPGLAGASYEQYF. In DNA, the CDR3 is TGTGCCAGCAGCCCTGGACTAGCGGGGGCCTCCTACGAGCAGTACTTC.

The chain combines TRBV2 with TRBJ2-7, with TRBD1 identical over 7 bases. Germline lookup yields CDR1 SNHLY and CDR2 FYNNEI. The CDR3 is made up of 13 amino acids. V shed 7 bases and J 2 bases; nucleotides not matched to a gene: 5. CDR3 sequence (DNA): TGTGCCAGCACTACCGACAGGGCCTACGAGCAGTACTTC. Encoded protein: CASTTDRAYEQYF. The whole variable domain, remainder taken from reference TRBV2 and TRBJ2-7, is EPEVTQTPSHQVTQMGQEVILRCVPISNHLYFYWYRQILGQKVEFLVSFYNNEISEKSEIFDDQFSVERPDGSNFTLKIRSTKLEDSAMYFCASTTDRAYEQYFGPGTRLTVT.

The CDR3 DNA reads as TGTGCCAGCAGCCAAGCACGGGGTGACTCCTACGAGCAGTACTTC. Encoded protein: CASSQARGDSYEQYF. This chain uses TRBV4-2 with TRBJ2-7; tentative D call: TRBD2 (5 bases). This CDR3 has 15 residues. Germline V gene lookup returns CDR1 LGHNA and CDR2 YNFKEQ. V lost 1 base, J lost 0 bases, and 10 bases lay in between.

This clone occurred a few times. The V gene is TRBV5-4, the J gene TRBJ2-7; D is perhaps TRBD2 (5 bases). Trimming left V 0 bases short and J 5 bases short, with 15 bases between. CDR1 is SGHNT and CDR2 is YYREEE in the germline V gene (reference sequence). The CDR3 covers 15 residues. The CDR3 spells CASSLVNSPRDEQYF. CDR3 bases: TGTGCCAGCAGCTTGGTGAACAGCCCGAGGGACGAGCAGTACTTC.

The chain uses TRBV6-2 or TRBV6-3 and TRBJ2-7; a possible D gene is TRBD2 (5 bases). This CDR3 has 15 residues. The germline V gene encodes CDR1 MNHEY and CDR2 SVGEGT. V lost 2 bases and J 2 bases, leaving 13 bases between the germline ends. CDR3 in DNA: TGTGCCAGCAGTTACGGAAGGACTTCTACCTACGAGCAGTACTTC. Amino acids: CASSYGRTSTYEQYF.

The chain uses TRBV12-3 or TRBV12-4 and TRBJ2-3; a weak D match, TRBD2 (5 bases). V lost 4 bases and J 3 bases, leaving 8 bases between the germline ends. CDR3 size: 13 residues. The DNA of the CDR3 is TGTGCCAGCAGTTATGGAGGAACAGATACGCAGTATTTT. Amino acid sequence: CASSYGGTDTQYF.

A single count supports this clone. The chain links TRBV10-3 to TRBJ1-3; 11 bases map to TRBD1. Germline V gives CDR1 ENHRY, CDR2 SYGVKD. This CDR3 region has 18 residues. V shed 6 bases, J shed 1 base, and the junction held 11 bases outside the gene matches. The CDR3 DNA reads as TGTGCCATCAGGAAGGGACAGGGGGATGGTGGGTCTGGAAACACCATATATTTT. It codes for CAIRKGQGDGGSGNTIYF.